These 15 T cell receptor beta chains came from one sample sequenced in a study of blood T cells in healthy people across ages. The second PCR ran about 6 to 12 cycles with a sample-barcoded 5' primer and J-beta primers. Using its own MiXCR run on the 5' RACE reads, TCRdb lists one record per CDR3 protein. The sample lists about 720,000 distinct CDR3 sequences, around a fifth occurring once. Input material: blood. The receptors were sampled from a man aged 65 to 79 in good health.

This clonotype occurred a few times. The chain carries TRBV10-3 and TRBJ1-1; TRBD1 agrees at 7 bases. V lost 6 bases to trimming and J lost 3 bases; unmatched junction nucleotides: 10. The CDR3 extends over 15 amino acids. Germline V gene lookup returns CDR1 ENHRY and CDR2 SYGVKD. Here the CDR3 reads CAISLKTGVYTEAFF. In DNA form, the CDR3 reads TGTGCCATCAGCCTAAAAACAGGGGTCTACACTGAAGCTTTCTTT.

This clonotype was found a few times. The junction shows a germline mismatch at one end, possibly a read error. The chain recombines TRBV10-3 with TRBJ2-5, with 12 bases identical to TRBD2. The J call may be wrong; the DNA end is better matched by TRBJ2-1. CDR3 length equals 14 residues. The germline V gene has CDR1 ENHRY and CDR2 SYGVKD. CDR3 DNA sequence: TGTGCCACCAGTTCTAGCGGGAGGGCCGATGAGCAGTTCTTC. Its protein product is CATSSSGRADEQFF.

The table lists this clonotype with a few counts. The rearrangement uses TRBV5-1 and TRBJ2-5, with no clear D. The CDR3 runs to 12 residues. Germline CDR1 SGHRS, CDR2 YFSETQ. Trimming cost V 5 bases and J 5 bases, with 10 bases left between them. CDR3 sequence reads: CASSWSMETQYF. The CDR3 region has the DNA TGCGCCAGCAGTTGGAGCATGGAGACCCAGTACTTC. The full variable domain, rest sourced from reference TRBV5-1 and TRBJ2-5, is KAGVTQTPRYLIKTRGQQVTLSCSPISGHRSVSWYQQTPGQGLQFLFEYFSETQRNKGNFPGRFSGRQFSNSRSEMNVSTLELGDSALYLCASSWSMETQYFGPGTRLLVL.

The table lists this clonotype with a few counts. The gene calls are TRBV5-4 and TRBJ2-2; the match to TRBD2 covers 10 bases. V shed 0 bases, J shed 1 base, and the junction held 6 bases outside the gene matches. Germline loops: CDR1 SGHNT, CDR2 YYREEE (reference sequence). This CDR3 has 18 residues. The CDR3 DNA follows: TGTGCCAGCAGCTTGGGGACTAGCGGCTTGTTGAACACCGGGGAGCTGTTTTTT. Translated, it gives CASSLGTSGLLNTGELFF. Looking up the rest from reference TRBV5-4 and TRBJ2-2 gives the full variable domain: ETGVTQSPTHLIKTRGQQVTLRCSSQSGHNTVSWYQQALGQGPQFIFQYYREEENGRGNFPPRFSGLQFPNYSSELNVNALELDDSALYLCASSLGTSGLLNTGELFFGEGSRLTVL.

This clonotype has just a few counts. In DNA, the CDR3 is TGTGCCAGCAGCAACCAGGACAGGGGAAACGAGCAGTACTTC. Its translation is CASSNQDRGNEQYF. V gene TRBV9 combines with J gene TRBJ2-7, with TRBD1 matching over 9 bases. Germline-derived CDR1 and CDR2 are SGDLS and YYNGEE. There are 14 residues in the CDR3. With V trimmed by 4 bases and J by 5 bases, 7 bases remained unmatched.

This clonotype was seen more than once but under ten times. The chain uses TRBV7-2 and TRBJ2-1; the D is unclear. The V end lost 2 bases, the J end lost 7 bases, and 12 bases lay between the germline ends. The CDR3 length is 14 residues. Per germline, CDR1 SGHTA and CDR2 FQGNSA. CDR3: CASSLMVLVNEQFF. The CDR3 coding sequence is TGTGCCAGCAGCTTAATGGTCCTAGTTAATGAGCAGTTCTTC.

This clonotype showed up just a few times. The chain links TRBV30 to TRBJ1-4; possibly TRBD1 for D (6 bases). CDR1 is GTSNPN and CDR2 is SVGIG in the germline V gene (reference sequence). CDR3 length: 12 residues. Trimming cost V 8 bases and J 5 bases, with 12 bases left between them. CDR3 bases: TGTGCCGCCGACAGGAGAAATGAAAAACTGTTTTTT. This gives the protein CAADRRNEKLFF.

This chain links TRBV14 with TRBJ2-3; TRBD2 matches at 12 bases. Looked up from germline, CDR1 is SGHDN and CDR2 is FVKESK. This CDR3 spans 17 amino acids. V gave up 2 bases and J gave up 3 bases; unmatched junction bases: 6. The CDR3 coding sequence is TGTGCCAGCAGCCAAAGGCTAGCGGGAGGGCGGACAGATACGCAGTATTTT. Translated, it gives CASSQRLAGGRTDTQYF.

This clonotype has more than one count but fewer than ten. The chain uses TRBV7-8 and TRBJ2-1; TRBD2 matches 14 bases. The CDR3 length is 18 residues. Germline loops: CDR1 SGHVS, CDR2 FQNEAQ. The V and J ends lost 2 bases and 1 base, in that order; junction bases with no gene match: 4. As DNA, the CDR3 is TGTGCCAGCAGCTTAACCGGACTAGCGGGAGGATCCTACAATGAGCAGTTCTTC. Encoded protein: CASSLTGLAGGSYNEQFF. Looking up the rest from reference TRBV7-8 and TRBJ2-1 gives the full variable domain: GAGVSQSPRYKVAKRGQDVALRCDPISGHVSLFWYQQALGQGPEFLTYFQNEAQLDKSGLPSDRFFAERPEGSVSTLKIQRTQQEDSAVYLCASSLTGLAGGSYNEQFFGPGTRLTVL.

This clonotype was detected a few times. The chain has TRBV5-7 and TRBJ2-6; 8 positions agree with TRBD1. TRBV5-7 counts as an open reading frame of uncertain function. V shed 4 bases, J shed 1 base, and the junction held 16 bases outside the gene matches. This CDR3 region has 20 residues. The CDR3 reads CASSPTRTGLSISGANVLTF. Here the CDR3 DNA reads TGTGCCAGCAGCCCCACAAGGACAGGGCTCTCTATATCTGGGGCCAACGTCCTGACTTTC.

V usage is TRBV7-9 and J usage is TRBJ1-2; no clear D gene. Trimming removed 5 bases from V and 6 bases from J, with 13 bases in between. This CDR3 region has 13 residues. Germline loops: CDR1 SEHNR, CDR2 FQNEAQ (reference sequence). CDR3 protein: CASSKTSFDGYTF. CDR3 sequence (DNA): TGTGCCAGCAGCAAGACATCTTTCGATGGCTACACCTTC.

The chain combines TRBV6-2 or TRBV6-3 with TRBJ2-7, with a weak D call TRBD1 (5 bases). Germline loops: CDR1 MNHEY, CDR2 SVGEGT. The CDR3 extends over 15 amino acids. The germline V and J ends were trimmed by 7 bases and 3 bases, with 19 bases remaining between them. CDR3 nucleotides: TGTGCCAGCAACCAACCAGGGTATGGATTCTACGAGCAGTACGTC. Its translation is CASNQPGYGFYEQYV.

This rearrangement joins TRBV3-1 to TRBJ1-1, with 9 bases that match TRBD1. This CDR3 is 12 amino acids long. Germline-derived CDR1 and CDR2 are LGHDT and YNNKEL (reference sequence). V lost 7 bases to trimming and J lost 9 bases; unmatched junction nucleotides: 6. CDR3 in DNA: TGTGCCAGCACCCAGGGACAGGGAAAAGCTTTCTTT. Its protein is CASTQGQGKAFF.

This clonotype has only one observation. The CDR3: CASRRDSPSYEQYF. The CDR3 DNA is TGTGCCAGCAGAAGGGACAGTCCATCCTACGAGCAGTACTTC. The chain couples TRBV6-5 to TRBJ2-7; 7 bases map to TRBD1. There are 14 residues in the CDR3. The V gene end was trimmed by 6 bases and the J gene end by 1 base; junction bases not matched to a gene: 6. Germline CDR1 reads MNHEY; CDR2 reads SVGAGI.

V and J are TRBV6-1 and TRBJ2-5; possibly TRBD1 for D (8 bases). TRBJ2-7 explains the end of the DNA better; the J call may be wrong. This CDR3 region has 16 residues. CDR1 is MNHNS, CDR2 SASEGT, per germline. The CDR3 nucleotides read TGTGCCAGCAGTGTAACGAGCGGGACAGGATTCTACGAGCAGTACTTC. This gives the protein CASSVTSGTGFYEQYF.